The TCR beta chain under discussion was sequenced for a study of T-cell reconstitution after alpha-beta-depleted transplantation in children. Study outcomes and limitations: TCRbeta diversity was high at day 60 in some patients (a result of surviving recipient T cells and thymic progenitors). Approximately two months post-transplant, alpha-beta T cells reportedly originated from several hundred expanded graft clones. The authors attributed T-cell counts and diversity one year after transplant mostly to newly produced T cells.

Researchers prepared the TCRbeta library using unique molecular identifiers, the study reports. TCRdb itself ran the PCR reads through MiXCR, one entry per CDR3 protein. The sample consists of roughly 120,000 distinct CDR3 sequences, around 23% of them appearing once. A remark on this clonotype: Its specificity is not known.

From germline, CDR1 is SGHRS and CDR2 YFSETQ. The CDR3 runs to 14 residues. J gave up 2 bases and V 4 bases, and 5 bases lay outside the gene matches. The sequenced sample was PBMCs, mostly from graft donor cells, obtained 180 days after TCRalphabeta/CD19-depleted stem cell transplant. The chain couples TRBV5-1 to TRBJ2-7, with TRBD1 identical over 8 bases. This TCR was recovered from a male patient between 2 and 10 years old who had a stem cell transplant for chronic granulomatous disease, so the T cells may come from the graft donor. This CDR3 is CASSSGQGPYEQYF. The DNA for the CDR3 is TGCGCCAGCAGCAGTGGACAGGGCCCCTACGAGCAGTACTTC.